These 24 T cell receptor beta chains came from one sample sequenced in a study of metastatic and nonmetastatic thyroid tumors. MiXCR re-clonotyped the PCR reads for TCRdb. This table has roughly 40,000 clones, 9.5% to 13% appearing once. All patients were untreated before thyroid surgery. Sequencing input: blood. The receptors come from a male donor with papillary thyroid cancer or a benign thyroid nodule (not recorded which). Some clones in this sample may be carry-over from other donors' samples.

This clone was counted many times. The V gene is TRBV27, the J gene TRBJ1-5, with D unresolved. The germline V and J ends were trimmed by 5 bases and 6 bases, with 8 bases remaining between them. The CDR3 contains 12 residues. Germline lookup yields CDR1 MNHEY and CDR2 SMNVEV (reference sequence). For the CDR3, the DNA is TGTGCCAGCAGTCGCATCGGTCAGCCCCAGCATTTT. The encoded protein is CASSRIGQPQHF.

V and J are TRBV20-1 and TRBJ2-2; 10 bases match TRBD2. V was clipped by 0 bases and J by 6 bases; unmatched bases: 4. This CDR3 contains 15 residues. The germline CDR1 and CDR2 sequences are DFQATT and SNEGSKA (reference sequence). CDR3 loop: CSARDGTSDSGELFF. In DNA form, the CDR3 reads TGCAGTGCTAGAGACGGGACTAGCGATTCCGGGGAGCTGTTTTTT.

This clone occurred many times. The CDR3 loop is CASSLSPEGGANVLTF. CDR3 nucleotides: TGCGCCAGCAGCCTATCCCCGGAGGGTGGGGCCAACGTCCTGACTTTC. The gene calls are TRBV4-3 and TRBJ2-6, with TRBD2 as a possible D gene (6 bases). V lost 4 bases, J lost 3 bases, and 13 bases lay in between. CDR3 size: 16 residues. Germline V lookup: CDR1 LGHNA, CDR2 YSLEER.

This clone was picked up a small number of times. The rearrangement links TRBV4-2 to TRBJ1-1, with TRBD1 matching 7 bases. From germline, CDR1 is LGHNA and CDR2 YNFKEQ. After removal of 0 bases from V and 0 bases from J, the junction contained 13 bases not matched to a gene. The CDR3 is 19 amino acids. CDR3 DNA sequence: TGTGCCAGCAGCCAAGACATTTATGCGACAGGGAGGTTGAACACTGAAGCTTTCTTT. It encodes CASSQDIYATGRLNTEAFF.

Turning to this clone: Given a much more abundant clone one base away, this may be a read error. The rearrangement joins TRBV11-2 to TRBJ2-4; the match to TRBD1 covers 9 bases. Per the germline V gene, CDR1 is SGHAT and CDR2 is FQNNGV. This CDR3 has 18 residues. V shed 10 bases, J shed 6 bases, and the junction held 22 bases outside the gene matches. CDR3 amino acids: CANSRHKVLGQGRNIQYF. DNA for the CDR3: TGTGCCAACAGTCGCCACAAAGTTTTGGGACAGGGAAGAAACATTCAGTACTTC.

This clone was recorded at least ten times. The chain joins TRBV19 to TRBJ2-2, with D uncertain. Germline V gives CDR1 LNHDA, CDR2 SQIVND (reference sequence). CDR3 size: 16 residues. V lost 7 bases and J lost 0, with 15 bases in between. DNA of the CDR3: TGTGCCAGTATCACAACGGTAGAACCGAACACCGGGGAGCTGTTTTTT. It codes for CASITTVEPNTGELFF.

This clone was observed at least ten times. The rearrangement uses TRBV5-5 and TRBJ2-1; D is unclear. This CDR3 is built from 13 residues. The V end lost 2 bases, the J end lost 6 bases, and 9 bases lay between the germline ends. Per the germline V gene, CDR1 is SGHKS and CDR2 is YYEKEE (reference sequence). The CDR3 nucleotides read TGTGCCAGCAGCTTTGTAGGAACCAATGAGCAGTTCTTC. Translating it yields CASSFVGTNEQFF.

This clone occurred many times. The rearrangement uses TRBV24-1 and TRBJ2-5, with TRBD2 matching 7 bases. The V gene end was trimmed by 0 bases and the J gene end by 5 bases; junction bases not matched to a gene: 8. Germline-derived CDR1 and CDR2 are KGHDR and SFDVKD. CDR3 size: 16 residues. This CDR3 is CATSDLNSGGWETQYF. In nucleotides, the CDR3 is TGTGCCACCAGTGATTTGAACTCCGGGGGGTGGGAGACCCAGTACTTC.

This clone was counted many times. V usage is TRBV11-2 and J usage is TRBJ2-3; D remains ambiguous. The CDR3 runs to 15 residues. V was pared by 1 base and J by 1 base, with 9 bases between. In germline, CDR1 is SGHAT, CDR2 FQNNGV. The CDR3 spells CASSLGDPRTDTQYF. The CDR3 nucleotides read TGTGCCAGCAGCTTAGGAGACCCCCGCACAGATACGCAGTATTTT.

The chain uses TRBV6-4 and TRBJ2-1; D is undetermined. The germline V gene encodes CDR1 MRHNA and CDR2 SNTAGT. V was pared by 4 bases and J by 7 bases, with 17 bases between. The CDR3 loop spans 15 amino acids. The CDR3 reads CASSGGDGFRNEQFF. Written as DNA, the CDR3 is TGTGCCAGCAGTGGCGGAGATGGTTTTAGGAATGAGCAGTTCTTC.

This clone came up many times. The chain uses TRBV5-1 and TRBJ2-7, with 9 bases identical to TRBD2. The junction had 4 bases not matched to a gene; V was cut back by 0 bases and J by 3 bases. Germline CDR1 and CDR2: SGHRS and YFSETQ. The CDR3 runs to 15 residues. CDR3 in DNA: TGCGCCAGCAGCTTGGGGGCTAGCGGGGACTACGAGCAGTACTTC. Its protein is CASSLGASGDYEQYF.

This clone was recorded at least ten times. The V call is TRBV6-2 or TRBV6-3, the J call TRBJ2-2; 7 bases match TRBD1. In germline, CDR1 is MNHEY, CDR2 SVGEGT. The CDR3 spans 17 residues. Trimming cost V 5 bases and J 2 bases; bases outside gene matches: 11. The CDR3 loop is CASSPLAGTVNTGELFF. CDR3 sequence (DNA): TGTGCCAGCAGTCCCTTAGCCGGGACAGTAAACACCGGGGAGCTGTTTTTT.

The chain uses TRBV20-1 and TRBJ2-1; D remains ambiguous. Germline CDR1 is DFQATT and CDR2 is SNEGSKA (reference sequence). V lost 6 bases to trimming and J lost 6 bases, with 12 bases between them. The CDR3 length is 12 residues. The CDR3 DNA reads TGCAGTGCCGAAGTAGTTCTCAATGAGCAGTTCTTC. Residues: CSAEVVLNEQFF.

This clone was seen at least ten times. V gene TRBV28 combines with J gene TRBJ2-3, with D possibly matching TRBD2 (6 bases). Germline values: CDR1 MDHEN, CDR2 SYDVKM. CDR3 length equals 17 residues. Trimming removed 5 bases at V and 2 bases at J, with 20 bases between. CDR3 residues: CASSNPSGRGFTDTQYF. The CDR3 DNA reads as TGTGCCAGCAGTAACCCATCTGGGCGGGGCTTCACAGATACGCAGTATTTT.

Ten or more counts support this clone. The chain combines TRBV2 with TRBJ2-7; 7 bases are shared with TRBD2. Germline V gene lookup returns CDR1 SNHLY and CDR2 FYNNEI. V trimming: 4 bases; J trimming: 6 bases; junction bases outside the gene matches: 12. The CDR3 sequence is 15 residues long. CDR3 nucleotides: TGTGCCAGCAGTGGACGCGGGGGAAGCGACGCCGAGCAGTACTTC. Amino acid sequence: CASSGRGGSDAEQYF.

This clone was seen a handful of times. The chain employs TRBV5-4 and TRBJ1-6; TRBD1 might be the D (6 bases). This CDR3 has 16 residues. CDR1 SGHNT and CDR2 YYREEE come from the germline V gene (reference sequence). Deletions cut 1 base from V and 1 base from J, with 9 bases between. The CDR3 protein is CASSLQGPSYNSPLHF. CDR3 in DNA: TGTGCCAGCAGCTTGCAGGGGCCGTCCTATAATTCACCCCTCCACTTT.

Turning to this clone: Being one base from a much bigger clone, this may be a read error. This chain uses TRBV11-1 with TRBJ2-3; 11 bases agree with TRBD2. After removal of 1 base from V and 4 bases from J, the junction contained 4 bases not matched to a gene. Germline CDR1 is SGHAT and CDR2 is FQDESV (reference sequence). CDR3 length equals 16 residues. CDR3 nucleotides: TGTGCCAGCAGCTTAGGTAGCGGGAGGGACGCAGATACGCAGTATTTT. Protein: CASSLGSGRDADTQYF.

This clone was counted ten times or more. Just one base apart from a much larger clone, this may be a read error. This sample also contains other DNA sequences that code for the same CDR3. This chain joins TRBV27 and TRBJ1-3; 7 bases align to TRBD1. CDR3 length equals 15 residues. Germline V lookup: CDR1 MNHEY, CDR2 SMNVEV (reference sequence). The ends lost 5 bases at V and 4 bases at J; junction bases unmatched: 8. The CDR3 DNA follows: TGTGCCAGCAGTAAGGGGGCAACGTCCGGAAACACCATATATTTT. Protein: CASSKGATSGNTIYF.

This clone occurred many times. V usage is TRBV20-1 and J usage is TRBJ2-3; D is undetermined. The ends were cut back, 3 bases at V and 5 bases at J, with 12 bases in the middle. The CDR3 sequence is 13 residues long. The germline V gene encodes CDR1 DFQATT and CDR2 SNEGSKA (reference sequence). The CDR3 reads CSASNGNRDTQYF. In nucleotides, the CDR3 is TGCAGTGCTAGTAACGGCAACAGAGATACGCAGTATTTT.

Here the CDR3 reads CSARTGGMYEQYF. CDR3 sequence (DNA): TGCAGTGCCCGGACAGGGGGCATGTACGAGCAGTACTTC. V usage is TRBV20-1 and J usage is TRBJ2-7; 11 bases are a match to TRBD1. V was clipped by 6 bases and J by 4 bases; unmatched bases: 5. CDR3 length equals 13 residues. Germline CDR1 and CDR2: DFQATT and SNEGSKA (reference sequence).

This clone was recorded a few times. A much larger clone differs from this one at a single base, so this may be a read error. Other nucleotide sequences in the sample specify the same CDR3. The chain is built from TRBV5-6 and TRBJ2-2; TRBD1 agrees at 10 bases. Germline CDR1 reads SGHDT; CDR2 reads YYEEEE. This CDR3 comprises 15 residues. The chain's CDR3 is CASTRGQGNTGELFF. The CDR3 DNA sequence: TGTGCCAGCACGCGGGGACAGGGGAACACCGGGGAGCTATTTTTT. Together with reference TRBV5-6 and TRBJ2-2, the CDR3 gives the full variable domain: DAGVTQSPTHLIKTRGQQVTLRCSPKSGHDTVSWYQQALGQGPQFIFQYYEEEERQRGNFPDRFSGHQFPNYSSELNVNALLLGDSALYLCASTRGQGNTGELFFGEGSRLTVL.

Points on this clone: The junction shows a germline mismatch at one end, possibly a read error. The genes are TRBV4-3 and TRBJ1-1; 11 positions agree with TRBD1. The CDR3 sequence is 16 residues long. The germline V gene encodes CDR1 LGHNA and CDR2 YSLEER. The CDR3 sequence: CASSQVGQGVVTEALF. The CDR3 region has the DNA TGCGCCAGCAGCCAAGTGGGACAGGGGGTCGTCACTGAAGCTCTCTTT.

This clone was counted ten times or more. The CDR3 DNA is TGTGCCAGCAGTGGACAGGGGTTGAGCAATCAGCCCCAGCATTTT. Protein: CASSGQGLSNQPQHF. The gene calls are TRBV6-2 or TRBV6-3 and TRBJ1-5, with 9 bases matching TRBD1. This CDR3 spans 15 amino acids. V shed 5 bases and J 1 base; nucleotides not matched to a gene: 3. Looked up from germline, CDR1 is MNHEY and CDR2 is SVGEGT.

The table lists this clone with many counts. The genes are TRBV10-2 and TRBJ2-1, with 8 nucleotides matching TRBD1. J gave up 16 bases and V 4 bases, and 9 bases lay outside the gene matches. There are 12 residues in the CDR3. CDR1 and CDR2 from the germline V gene are WSHSY and SAAADI. The CDR3 loop reads CASSGGWTGSFF. The CDR3 nucleotides read TGCGCCAGCAGTGGCGGCTGGACAGGGAGTTTCTTC.